A selection of T cell receptor beta chains follows, all from one sample in a study of beta chain features in type 1 diabetes. The assay was immunoSEQ multiplex PCR, and TCRdb's table has in-frame clones only and misses some. Among a few hundred thousand clones listed, more than 11% were seen once. Sample: naive CD4+ T cells from blood. The source of these receptors is a man aged 25 to 40 in good health. Both conserved end residues are part of each CDR3. The D gene is left open where the match is weak. Clone size is stated in some rows and not others, as once, few, many or a class when expanded.

D gene	clone size	V gene	J gene	CDR3 protein	CDR3 DNA
NA	few	TRBV6-6	TRBJ1-5	CASSSTGNQPQHF	TGTGCCAGCAGTTCTACAGGCAATCAGCCCCAGCATTTT
TRBD2	NA	TRBV5-8	TRBJ2-3	CASGLAGASISTDTQYF	TGTGCCAGCGGTCTAGCGGGGGCCTCCATTAGCACAGATACGCAGTATTTT
TRBD2	NA	TRBV7-2	TRBJ2-1	CASSLAGAHNEQFF	TGTGCCAGCAGCCTAGCGGGAGCCCACAATGAGCAGTTCTTC
NA	few	TRBV10-3	TRBJ2-5	CATLGGPKETQYF	TGTGCCACCCTGGGGGGACCCAAAGAGACCCAGTACTTC
NA	NA	TRBV7-2	TRBJ2-1	CASSLDRGSYNEQFF	TGTGCCAGCAGCTTAGATCGGGGCTCCTACAATGAGCAGTTCTTC
NA	few	TRBV29-1	TRBJ2-5	CSAGAGETQYF	TGCAGCGCAGGGGCGGGCGAGACCCAGTACTTC
TRBD2	NA	TRBV4-2	TRBJ2-1	CASSQAEGWRTSSNEQFF	TGTGCCAGCAGCCAAGCGGAAGGATGGAGGACTAGTTCTAATGAGCAGTTCTTC
TRBD1	few	TRBV5-1	TRBJ2-1	CASTSGQARGEQFF	TGCGCCAGCACCTCCGGACAGGCCCGAGGTGAGCAGTTCTTC
TRBD1	few	TRBV7-2	TRBJ1-5	CASSNQTGLNQPQHF	TGTGCCAGCAGCAATCAGACAGGGTTGAATCAGCCCCAGCATTTT
NA	NA	TRBV2	TRBJ2-5	CASSLGQETQYF	TGTGCCAGCAGTCTTGGACAAGAGACCCAGTACTTC
NA	NA	TRBV14	TRBJ2-5	CASSQTYQETQYF	TGCGCCAGCAGCCAGACGTACCAAGAGACCCAGTACTTC
NA	NA	TRBV29-1	TRBJ2-1	CSAPVHPTYNEQFF	TGCAGCGCCCCGGTGCACCCCACCTACAATGAGCAGTTCTTC
TRBD1	NA	TRBV16	TRBJ2-4	CASSQPDRAKNIQYF	TGTGCCAGCAGCCAACCGGACAGGGCCAAAAACATTCAGTACTTC
NA	few	TRBV29-1	TRBJ1-2	CSVEDQRGTLYGYTF	TGCAGCGTTGAAGACCAGAGGGGCACGCTCTATGGCTACACCTTC
TRBD2	few	TRBV7-2	TRBJ2-5	CASRGIAGGKETQYF	TGTGCCAGCCGCGGGATAGCGGGGGGTAAAGAGACCCAGTACTTC
NA	NA	TRBV18	TRBJ2-2	CASSESQGANTGELFF	TGTGCCAGCTCAGAATCACAGGGTGCGAACACCGGGGAGCTGTTTTTT
TRBD2	few	TRBV4-3	TRBJ2-3	CASSHESGGPRDTQYF	TGCGCCAGCAGCCATGAATCGGGAGGGCCCAGAGATACGCAGTATTTT
NA	few	TRBV6-6	TRBJ2-7	CASRGTAYYEQYF	TGTGCCAGCCGCGGGACAGCTTACTACGAGCAGTACTTC
NA	few	TRBV29-1	TRBJ2-7	CSVVINRVRAYEQYF	TGCAGCGTTGTCATCAACAGAGTGCGAGCCTACGAGCAGTACTTC
NA	few	TRBV29-1	TRBJ2-3	CSVNQVPDTQYF	TGCAGCGTTAATCAGGTTCCGGATACGCAGTATTTT
NA	NA	TRBV4-3	TRBJ1-2	CASSQGGPGAYGYTF	TGCGCCAGCAGCCAAGGGGGTCCGGGGGCATATGGCTACACCTTC
NA	NA	TRBV19	TRBJ1-6	CASSGDVRDSPLHF	TGTGCCAGTAGTGGGGACGTCAGAGATTCACCCCTCCACTTT
NA	NA	TRBV30	TRBJ1-2	CAWSGQWTHSYGYTF	TGTGCCTGGAGCGGCCAGTGGACCCACTCCTATGGCTACACCTTC
NA	NA	TRBV5-1	TRBJ2-3	CASSLEAARTDTQYF	TGCGCCAGCAGCTTGGAGGCAGCCCGCACAGATACGCAGTATTTT
NA	few	TRBV6-5	TRBJ1-5	CASSSEGGGGQPQHF	TGTGCCAGCAGTTCGGAGGGAGGAGGTGGTCAGCCCCAGCATTTT
NA	NA	TRBV30	TRBJ2-6	CAWIQAGANVLTF	TGTGCCTGGATACAAGCTGGGGCCAACGTCCTGACTTTC
NA	NA	TRBV6-5	TRBJ2-7	CASNRRGRPSYEQYF	TGTGCCAGCAACCGACGTGGGAGACCTTCCTACGAGCAGTACTTC
NA	NA	TRBV20-1	TRBJ2-5	CSAGQETQYF	TGCAGTGCTGGCCAAGAGACCCAGTACTTC
NA	few	TRBV7-2	TRBJ2-1	CASSEDRAQFF	TGTGCCAGCAGCGAAGACAGAGCACAGTTCTTC
TRBD1	NA	TRBV9	TRBJ1-6	CASSTRDSYNSPLHF	TGTGCCAGCAGCACTCGGGACAGTTATAATTCACCCCTCCACTTT
TRBD2	NA	TRBV7-2	TRBJ2-3	CASSTGLAGATTDTQYF	TGTGCCAGCAGCACCGGACTAGCGGGGGCCACCACAGATACGCAGTATTTT
NA	few	TRBV25-1	TRBJ2-1	CASSPSGTSYNEQFF	TGTGCCAGCAGTCCTTCCGGGACAAGCTACAATGAGCAGTTCTTC
NA	NA	TRBV4-1	TRBJ1-5	CASSPRVGGDQPQHF	TGCGCCAGCAGCCCCCGTGTGGGAGGGGATCAGCCCCAGCATTTT
NA	few	TRBV4-1	TRBJ1-3	CASSQDSGSGSMNTIYF	TGCGCCAGCAGCCAAGATTCCGGGTCAGGGAGCATGAACACCATATATTTT
TRBD1	NA	TRBV5-6	TRBJ2-4	CASSLTGADIQYF	TGTGCCAGCAGCTTGACAGGGGCGGACATTCAGTACTTC
NA	many	TRBV10-3	TRBJ2-5	CAISERGLLEETQYF	TGTGCCATCAGTGAGCGAGGACTCCTGGAAGAGACCCAGTACTTC
NA	once	TRBV27	TRBJ2-1	CASSIRNRDRYNEQFF	TGTGCCAGCAGTATAAGAAACCGGGACCGATACAATGAGCAGTTCTTC
NA	few	TRBV5-1	TRBJ2-5	CASSLVLAGKETQYF	TGCGCCAGCAGCTTGGTTCTGGCGGGTAAAGAGACCCAGTACTTC
NA	NA	TRBV7-2	TRBJ2-5	CASSLLWEPRETQYF	TGTGCCAGCAGCTTACTTTGGGAACCGCGCGAGACCCAGTACTTC
NA	NA	TRBV9	TRBJ1-2	CASRRQDYGYTF	TGTGCCAGCAGGAGACAGGACTATGGCTACACCTTC
NA	few	TRBV5-1	TRBJ2-5	CASSPASVIQETQYF	TGCGCCAGCAGCCCAGCCTCAGTTATCCAAGAGACCCAGTACTTC
NA	few	TRBV4-1	TRBJ2-5	CASSPQGRGFRETQYF	TGCGCCAGCAGCCCCCAAGGGCGGGGCTTCCGAGAGACCCAGTACTTC
NA	NA	TRBV7-2	TRBJ2-1	CASSLGRRDHNEQFF	TGTGCCAGCAGCTTAGGTCGTCGGGACCACAATGAGCAGTTCTTC
TRBD1	few	TRBV5-1	TRBJ2-5	CASSSGQVQETQYF	TGCGCCAGCAGCTCGGGACAGGTCCAAGAGACCCAGTACTTC
TRBD2	NA	TRBV29-1	TRBJ2-5	CSVEVAVAGNQETQYF	TGCAGCGTTGAAGTGGCGGTAGCGGGGAACCAAGAGACCCAGTACTTC